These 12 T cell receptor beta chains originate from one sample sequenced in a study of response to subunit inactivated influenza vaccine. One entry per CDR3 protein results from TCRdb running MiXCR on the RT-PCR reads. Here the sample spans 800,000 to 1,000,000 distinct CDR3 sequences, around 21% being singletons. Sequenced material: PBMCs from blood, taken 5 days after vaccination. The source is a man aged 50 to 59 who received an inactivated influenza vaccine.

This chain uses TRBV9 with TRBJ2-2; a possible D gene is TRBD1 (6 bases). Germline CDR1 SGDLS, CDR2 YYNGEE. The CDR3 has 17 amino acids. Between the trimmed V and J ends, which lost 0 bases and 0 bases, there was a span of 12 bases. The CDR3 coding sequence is TGTGCCAGCAGCGTAGCTTACGACAGGCCGAACACCGGGGAGCTGTTTTTT. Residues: CASSVAYDRPNTGELFF.

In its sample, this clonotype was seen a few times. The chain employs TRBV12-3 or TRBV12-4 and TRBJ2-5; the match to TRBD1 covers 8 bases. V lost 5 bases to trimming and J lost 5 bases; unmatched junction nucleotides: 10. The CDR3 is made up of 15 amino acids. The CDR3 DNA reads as TGTGCCAGCAGTCTTACGGACAGGGCGGGGGAGACCCAGTACTTC. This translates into CASSLTDRAGETQYF.

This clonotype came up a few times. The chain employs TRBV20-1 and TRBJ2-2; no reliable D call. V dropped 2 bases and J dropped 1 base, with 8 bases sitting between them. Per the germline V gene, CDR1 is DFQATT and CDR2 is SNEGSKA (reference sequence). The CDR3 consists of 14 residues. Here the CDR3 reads CSARLQGNTGELFF. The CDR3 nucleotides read TGCAGTGCTAGACTCCAAGGGAACACCGGGGAGCTGTTTTTT.

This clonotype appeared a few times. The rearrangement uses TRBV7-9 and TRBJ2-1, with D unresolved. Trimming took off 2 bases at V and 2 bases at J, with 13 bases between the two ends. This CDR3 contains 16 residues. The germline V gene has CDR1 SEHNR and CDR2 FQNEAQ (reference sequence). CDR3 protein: CASSLYRQVPYNEQFF. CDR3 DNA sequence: TGTGCCAGCAGCTTATATCGCCAGGTACCCTACAATGAGCAGTTCTTC. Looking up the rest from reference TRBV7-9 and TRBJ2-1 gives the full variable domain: DTGVSQNPRHKITKRGQNVTFRCDPISEHNRLYWYRQTLGQGPEFLTYFQNEAQLEKSRLLSDRFSAERPKGSFSTLEIQRTEQGDSAMYLCASSLYRQVPYNEQFFGPGTRLTVL.

The CDR3: CASSLAGLRSSYEQYF. The CDR3 DNA sequence: TGTGCCAGCAGTTTGGCAGGACTAAGAAGCTCCTACGAGCAGTACTTC. The J gene is TRBJ2-7, the V gene TRBV27; D perhaps matches TRBD2 (6 bases). This CDR3 is built from 16 residues. CDR1 MNHEY and CDR2 SMNVEV come from the germline V gene (reference sequence). Trimming took off 3 bases at V and 0 bases at J, with 15 bases between the two ends.

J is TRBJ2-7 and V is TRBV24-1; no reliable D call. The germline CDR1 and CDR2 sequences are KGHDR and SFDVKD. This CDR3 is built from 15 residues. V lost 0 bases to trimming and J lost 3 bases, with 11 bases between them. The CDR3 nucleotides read TGTGCCACCAGTGATTTGTGGCGAAGGCTCTACGAGCAGTACTTC. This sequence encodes CATSDLWRRLYEQYF.

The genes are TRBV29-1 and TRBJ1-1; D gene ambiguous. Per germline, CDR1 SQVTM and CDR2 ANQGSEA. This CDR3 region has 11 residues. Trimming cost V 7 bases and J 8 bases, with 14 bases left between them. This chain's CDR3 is CSAAWATEAFF. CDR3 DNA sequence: TGCAGCGCGGCTTGGGCGACAGAAGCTTTCTTT.

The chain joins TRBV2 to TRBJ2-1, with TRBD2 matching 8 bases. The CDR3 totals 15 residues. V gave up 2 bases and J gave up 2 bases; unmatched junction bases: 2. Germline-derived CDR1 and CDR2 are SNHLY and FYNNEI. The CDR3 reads CASSEPGGPYNEQFF. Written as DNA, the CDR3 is TGTGCCAGCAGTGAACCGGGGGGGCCCTACAATGAGCAGTTCTTC. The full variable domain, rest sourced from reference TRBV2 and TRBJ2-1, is EPEVTQTPSHQVTQMGQEVILRCVPISNHLYFYWYRQILGQKVEFLVSFYNNEISEKSEIFDDQFSVERPDGSNFTLKIRSTKLEDSAMYFCASSEPGGPYNEQFFGPGTRLTVL.

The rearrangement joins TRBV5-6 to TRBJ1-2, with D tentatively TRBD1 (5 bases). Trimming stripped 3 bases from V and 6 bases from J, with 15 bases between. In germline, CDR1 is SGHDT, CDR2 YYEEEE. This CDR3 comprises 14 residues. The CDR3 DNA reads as TGTGCCAGCAGCTCGAGGAGCCTAGGGGATGGCTACACCTTC. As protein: CASSSRSLGDGYTF.

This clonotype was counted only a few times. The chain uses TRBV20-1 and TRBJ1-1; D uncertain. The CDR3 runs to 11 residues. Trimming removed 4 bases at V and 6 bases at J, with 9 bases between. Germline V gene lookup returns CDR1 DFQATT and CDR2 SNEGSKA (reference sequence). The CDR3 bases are TGCAGTGCTATCGGTGGGGCTGAAGCTTTCTTT. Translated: CSAIGGAEAFF.

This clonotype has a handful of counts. The CDR3 is CSARTGASTDTQYF. The CDR3 DNA reads TGCAGTGCTAGGACAGGAGCTAGCACAGATACGCAGTATTTT. V is TRBV20-1 and J is TRBJ2-3, with D perhaps TRBD1 (6 bases). Trimming removed 3 bases at V and 0 bases at J, with 10 bases between. Germline V lookup: CDR1 DFQATT, CDR2 SNEGSKA (reference sequence). The CDR3 length is 14 residues.

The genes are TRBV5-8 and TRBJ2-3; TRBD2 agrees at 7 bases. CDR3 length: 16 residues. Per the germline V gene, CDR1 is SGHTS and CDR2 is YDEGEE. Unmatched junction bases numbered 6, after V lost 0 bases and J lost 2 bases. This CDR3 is CASSLGLAVITDTQYF. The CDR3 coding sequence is TGTGCCAGCAGCTTGGGCCTAGCGGTGATCACAGATACGCAGTATTTT. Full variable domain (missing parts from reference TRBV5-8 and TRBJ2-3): EAGVTQSPTHLIKTRGQQATLRCSPISGHTSVYWYQQALGLGLQFLLWYDEGEERNRGNFPPRFSGRQFPNYSSELNVNALELEDSALYLCASSLGLAVITDTQYFGPGTRLTVL.